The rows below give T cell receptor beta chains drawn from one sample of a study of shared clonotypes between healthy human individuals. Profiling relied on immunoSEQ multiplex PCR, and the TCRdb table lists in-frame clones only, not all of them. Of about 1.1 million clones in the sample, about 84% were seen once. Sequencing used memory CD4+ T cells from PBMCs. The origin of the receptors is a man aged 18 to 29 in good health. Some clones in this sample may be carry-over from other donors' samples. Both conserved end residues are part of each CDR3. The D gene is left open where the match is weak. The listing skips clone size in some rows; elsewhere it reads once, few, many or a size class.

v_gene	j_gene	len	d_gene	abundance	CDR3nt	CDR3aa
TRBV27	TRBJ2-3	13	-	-	TGTGCCAGCAGTTTTAGCGGTTTAGATACGCAGTATTTT	CASSFSGLDTQYF
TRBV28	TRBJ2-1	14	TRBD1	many	TGTGCCAGCAGTCCAGGGGGTACATTGAATGAGCAGTTCTTC	CASSPGGTLNEQFF
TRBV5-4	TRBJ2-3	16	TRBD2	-	TGTGCCAGCAGGGAGGCTCTAGCGGCCAGCACAGATACGCAGTATTTT	CASREALAASTDTQYF
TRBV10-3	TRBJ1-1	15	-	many	TGTGCCATCAGTTTTTCAGCCTCCATGAACACTGAAGCTTTCTTT	CAISFSASMNTEAFF
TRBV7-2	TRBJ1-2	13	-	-	TGTGCCAGCAGCCCCGGGACCTCTTATGGCTACACCTTC	CASSPGTSYGYTF
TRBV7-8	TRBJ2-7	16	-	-	TGTGCCAGCAGCCCAGGGTGGCCCATGAGCTCCTACGAGCAGTACTTC	CASSPGWPMSSYEQYF
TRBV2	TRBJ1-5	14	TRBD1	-	TGTGCCAGCAGTGCCGGACAGGGGGAACAGCCCCAGCATTTT	CASSAGQGEQPQHF
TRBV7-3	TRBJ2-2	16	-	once	TGTGCCAGCAGCTCCAATGGCGGCGCGAACACCGGGGAGCTGTTTTTT	CASSSNGGANTGELFF
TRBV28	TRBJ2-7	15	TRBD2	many	TGTGCCAGCAGTTTAGGCGGGGGAGTACTATACGAGCAGTACTTC	CASSLGGGVLYEQYF
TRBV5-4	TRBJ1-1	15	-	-	TGTGCCAGCAGCTTGGTCGGCCAGGGGAAGACTGAAGCTTTCTTT	CASSLVGQGKTEAFF
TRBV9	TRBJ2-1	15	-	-	TGTGCCAGCAGCGTCCTCTCACTAGCAGGGAATGAGCAGTTCTTC	CASSVLSLAGNEQFF
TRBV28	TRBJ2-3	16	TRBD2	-	TGTGCCAGCAGTCTACTAGCGGGAGGGCGCACAGATACGCAGTATTTT	CASSLLAGGRTDTQYF
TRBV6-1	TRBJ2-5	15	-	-	TGTGCCAGCAGTGCGACGGGACTCCGCCAAGAGACCCAGTACTTC	CASSATGLRQETQYF
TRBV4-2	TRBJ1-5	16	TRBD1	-	TGTGCCAGCAGCCTCCGGGACAGGGGTTCCGAACAGCCCCAGCATTTT	CASSLRDRGSEQPQHF